A single TCR beta chain is shown here with its context. The antigen is unknown. Measured with immunoSEQ multiplex PCR; TCRdb has only the in-frame clones, and not every one. In the table there are 1.5 million to 2.5 million clones, about 94% of which are singletons. Cells designated naive CD8 were CD45RO-negative and were positively selected for CCR7, with terminally differentiated effector memory CD45RA+ cells excluded. The sample belongs to a study of shared clonotypes between healthy human individuals. Overall study findings and caveats: Incompleteness in sorted-subset sequencing, despite large depth, was shown by rarefaction.

The germline CDR1 and CDR2 sequences are MGHRA and YSYEKL. The V gene lost 4 bases and the J gene lost 8 bases, with 9 bases spanning the gap. The CDR3 consists of 12 residues. The source is a man aged 18-30 years in good health. This chain joins TRBV4-1 and TRBJ2-1, with D perhaps given as TRBD1 or TRBD2 (6 bases each). Sequencing was performed on naive CD8+ T cells sorted from blood. The DNA for the CDR3 is TGCGCCAGCAGCCTCGGGGGCCATGAGCAGTTCTTC. Its protein is CASSLGGHEQFF.